Below are 22 T cell receptor beta chains sequenced from a single sample in a study of T cell repertoires in cytomegalovirus infection. TCRdb recomputed calls from the reads with MiXCR, one row per CDR3 protein. The sample carries roughly 500,000 distinct CDR3 sequences, approximately 10% recorded once. The sequencing sample was made of PBMCs. These receptors originate from a human donor in good health (CMV status not recorded). Some clones in this sample may be carry-over from other donors' samples.

In its sample, this clonotype was seen many times. The chain is built from TRBV28 and TRBJ2-1; D gene uncertain. V lost 5 bases to trimming and J lost 13 bases, with 18 bases between them. In germline, CDR1 is MDHEN, CDR2 SYDVKM. The CDR3 sequence is 13 residues long. Here the CDR3 reads CASSNPYNVPQFF. CDR3 nucleotides: TGTGCCAGCAGTAACCCGTACAATGTCCCCCAGTTCTTC.

This clonotype was observed a handful of times. This rearrangement joins TRBV6-5 to TRBJ1-3; D may be TRBD1 (5 bases). Germline CDR1 is MNHEY and CDR2 is SVGAGI. The CDR3 is made up of 13 amino acids. The V gene lost 6 bases and the J gene lost 2 bases, with 8 bases spanning the gap. CDR3 sequence: CASSRDAGNTIYF. CDR3 nucleotides: TGTGCCAGCAGCCGGGACGCTGGAAACACCATATATTTT.

This clonotype was counted ten times or more. V usage is TRBV20-1 and J usage is TRBJ2-4; 9 positions agree with TRBD2. The CDR3 extends over 16 amino acids. CDR1 is DFQATT, CDR2 SNEGSKA, per germline (reference sequence). V shed 3 bases and J 7 bases; nucleotides not matched to a gene: 13. The CDR3 sequence: CSASLSRGGLSNIQYF. The CDR3 nucleotides are TGCAGTGCTAGCCTCTCGCGGGGGGGCCTATCGAACATTCAGTACTTC.

This clonotype was detected ten times or more. The J gene is TRBJ1-2, the V gene TRBV25-1; D perhaps matches TRBD1 (5 bases). Germline V gives CDR1 MGHDK, CDR2 SYGVNS. This CDR3 is built from 15 residues. Between the trimmed V and J ends, which lost 2 bases and 4 bases, there was a span of 14 bases. CDR3 residues: CASSEEGPGIYGYTF. The CDR3 DNA reads as TGTGCCAGCAGTGAAGAGGGCCCAGGGATCTATGGCTACACCTTC.

The CDR3 here is CASSQSRQGNNSPLHF. Written as DNA, the CDR3 is TGCGCCAGCAGTCAATCGCGGCAGGGAAACAATTCACCCCTCCACTTT. The chain couples TRBV23-1 to TRBJ1-6; D is perhaps TRBD1 (5 bases). TRBV23-1 is classed as an ORF, of uncertain function. V gave up 0 bases and J gave up 7 bases, with 13 bases separating them. The CDR3 spans 16 residues.

At least ten counts were recorded for this clonotype. V is TRBV7-2 and J is TRBJ1-6, with D tentatively TRBD1 (6 bases). Trimming took off 4 bases at V and 5 bases at J, with 12 bases between the two ends. The CDR3 totals 15 residues. The germline gives CDR1 SGHTA, CDR2 FQGNSA. CDR3 loop: CASSSQGSDNSPLHF. The DNA of the CDR3 is TGTGCCAGCAGCTCACAGGGTTCAGATAATTCACCCCTCCACTTT.

Many counts were recorded for this clonotype. The chain combines TRBV27 with TRBJ2-3, with D possibly called TRBD1 or TRBD2 (5 bases each). V lost 3 bases and J lost 2, with 12 bases in between. Germline V lookup: CDR1 MNHEY, CDR2 SMNVEV (reference sequence). The CDR3 is 15 residues long. CDR3: CASSFWDRDTDTQYF. CDR3 in DNA: TGTGCCAGCAGTTTCTGGGACCGAGACACAGATACGCAGTATTTT.

This clonotype has a count of ten or more. The V gene is TRBV11-2, the J gene TRBJ1-2; TRBD1 might be the D (6 bases). The CDR3 runs to 14 residues. Germline V gives CDR1 SGHAT, CDR2 FQNNGV. Trimming removed 0 bases at V and 8 bases at J, with 13 bases between. The CDR3 nucleotides are TGTGCCAGCAGCTTAGAAATACAGGGTCAGGGCTACACCTTC. It specifies CASSLEIQGQGYTF.

This clonotype was picked up many times. CDR3 sequence (DNA): TGTGCCAGCAGCTTAGAGGCAGGGTCGGCCCATTCACCCCTCCACTTT. This translates into CASSLEAGSAHSPLHF. The chain has TRBV11-2 and TRBJ1-6; D possibly corresponds to TRBD1 (5 bases). V shed 0 bases and J shed 8 bases, with 14 bases lying between them. Per the germline V gene, CDR1 is SGHAT and CDR2 is FQNNGV. The CDR3 length is 16 residues.

This clonotype has only a few counts. The rearrangement uses TRBV18 and TRBJ1-1, with D possibly matching TRBD1 (5 bases). Germline-derived CDR1 and CDR2 are KGHSH and LQKENI. Trimming shortened V by 2 bases and J by 0 bases, and 10 bases separated the two germline ends. CDR3 length equals 15 residues. CDR3 in DNA: TGTGCCAGCTCACCATTGGGACCGTTGAACACTGAAGCTTTCTTT. Its protein product is CASSPLGPLNTEAFF.

The rearrangement joins TRBV29-1 to TRBJ2-5; D is possibly TRBD1 (5 bases). The CDR3 consists of 14 residues. Trimming took off 5 bases at V and 1 base at J, with 14 bases between the two ends. Germline-derived CDR1 and CDR2 are SQVTM and ANQGSEA. CDR3 DNA sequence: TGCAGCGTTATGACAGTCTCAGGCCAAGAGACCCAGTACTTC. Protein sequence: CSVMTVSGQETQYF.

The rearrangement uses TRBV28 and TRBJ2-5; D perhaps matches TRBD2 (6 bases). The V and J ends lost 7 bases and 2 bases respectively, with 11 bases between them. The CDR3 consists of 13 residues. CDR1 MDHEN and CDR2 SYDVKM come from the germline V gene. CDR3 loop: CASTMGGQETQYF. The DNA for the CDR3 is TGTGCCAGCACTATGGGGGGTCAAGAGACCCAGTACTTC.

This clonotype has just a few counts. The chain joins TRBV20-1 to TRBJ1-1; D is ambiguous. Trimming shortened V by 3 bases and J by 1 base, and 9 bases separated the two germline ends. Germline V gives CDR1 DFQATT, CDR2 SNEGSKA (reference sequence). The CDR3 spans 13 residues. The CDR3 loop is CSARAGGNTEAFF. For the CDR3, the DNA is TGCAGTGCTAGGGCAGGAGGGAACACTGAAGCTTTCTTT.

This clonotype has more than one count but fewer than ten. The V and J genes are TRBV11-3 and TRBJ2-2; 12 positions agree with TRBD1. J gave up 8 bases and V 4 bases, and 5 bases lay outside the gene matches. This CDR3 has 15 amino acids. Germline V CDR1 and CDR2: SGHNT, YENEEA. CDR3 sequence (DNA): TGTGCCAGCAGCTCCCGGGACAGGGGGCATGGGGAGCTGTTTTTT. Its translation: CASSSRDRGHGELFF.

This clonotype came up many times. The genes are TRBV6-1 and TRBJ2-1; D uncertain. CDR3 length equals 14 residues. V lost 4 bases and J 2 bases, leaving 9 bases between the germline ends. Germline CDR1 reads MNHNS; CDR2 reads SASEGT. CDR3 protein: CASSGPVPYNEQFF. The CDR3 DNA sequence: TGTGCCAGCAGTGGGCCCGTTCCCTACAATGAGCAGTTCTTC.

This clonotype has a count of ten or more. The chain employs TRBV11-2 and TRBJ2-6, with 10 nucleotides matching TRBD1. Germline CDR1 reads SGHAT; CDR2 reads FQNNGV. With 5 bases clipped from V and 5 bases from J, the junction kept 3 bases outside the gene matches. This CDR3 comprises 15 residues. The chain's CDR3 is CASSPGQGWANVLTF. The CDR3 coding sequence is TGTGCCAGCAGCCCGGGACAGGGGTGGGCCAACGTCCTGACTTTC.

This clonotype was counted at least ten times. J is TRBJ1-4 and V is TRBV7-6; D ambiguous. This CDR3 is built from 14 residues. Trimming removed 5 bases at V and 6 bases at J, with 13 bases between. Germline V gene data show CDR1 as SGHVS and CDR2 as FNYEAQ. Here the CDR3 reads CASSPDTLYEKLFF. The CDR3 nucleotides read TGTGCCAGCAGCCCTGACACTCTATATGAAAAACTGTTTTTT. The complete variable domain, with remaining parts taken from reference TRBV7-6 and TRBJ1-4, reads GAGVSQSPRYKVTKRGQDVALRCDPISGHVSLYWYRQALGQGPEFLTYFNYEAQQDKSGLPNDRFSAERPEGSISTLTIQRTEQRDSAMYRCASSPDTLYEKLFFGSGTQLSVL.

This clonotype was observed a few times. The V call is TRBV20-1, the J call TRBJ1-2; D gene uncertain. The V gene's germline CDR1 is DFQATT and CDR2 SNEGSKA (reference sequence). The V gene lost 0 bases and the J gene lost 0 bases, with 8 bases spanning the gap. The CDR3 loop spans 14 amino acids. This CDR3 is CSAREAPTNYGYTF. The DNA for the CDR3 is TGCAGTGCTAGAGAGGCTCCTACTAACTATGGCTACACCTTC.

This clonotype came up many times. The chain carries TRBV19 and TRBJ1-1; no definite D call. There are 11 residues in the CDR3. V dropped 3 bases and J dropped 5 bases, with 4 bases sitting between them. Germline values: CDR1 LNHDA, CDR2 SQIVND (reference sequence). The CDR3 coding sequence is TGTGCCAGTAGTATCACAACTGAAGCTTTCTTT. It yields the protein CASSITTEAFF.

Note on this clonotype: One junction end does not reproduce the germline sequence, and a read error may be involved. V gene TRBV18 combines with J gene TRBJ2-5; tentatively, D is TRBD2 (6 bases). The CDR3 loop spans 15 amino acids. The germline CDR1 and CDR2 sequences are KGHSH and LQKENI. The CDR3 DNA sequence: TGTGCCAGCTCACCCGCCCGGCGGAGGGAAGAGATCCAGTACTTC. Translating gives CASSPARRREEIQYF.

As to this clonotype: This CDR3 fails to terminate in the conserved phenylalanine or tryptophan, so it likely reflects a read error. This chain joins TRBV9 and TRBJ2-2, with 7 nucleotides matching TRBD1. This CDR3 region has 15 residues. CDR1 is SGDLS and CDR2 is YYNGEE in the germline V gene. Trimming took 2 bases from V and 2 from J; bases not matched to a gene: 3. The CDR3: CASSVTGRNTGELFL. The CDR3 DNA sequence: TGTGCCAGCAGCGTGACAGGGCGCAACACCGGGGAGCTGTTTTTG.

This clonotype has ten or more counts. The chain combines TRBV29-1 with TRBJ1-1, with a weak D call TRBD1 (6 bases). The CDR3 covers 13 residues. Trimming pared 7 bases from V and 10 bases from J, leaving 22 bases between. Germline CDR1 and CDR2: SQVTM and ANQGSEA. The CDR3 DNA is TGCAGCGCCGCAGGGTCCCAGGGGTTTACAGCTTTCTTT. Amino acid sequence: CSAAGSQGFTAFF.